The rows below give T cell receptor beta chains drawn from one sample of a study of beta chain features in type 1 diabetes. Generated by immunoSEQ multiplex PCR, the TCRdb table keeps only in-frame clones and is missing some. The sample lists over 150,000 clones, approximately 10% seen once, with approximately 0.46% in the top ten. The sequencing sample was made of central memory CD4+ T cells from blood. The receptors come from a man aged 25 to 40 with type 1 diabetes. Each CDR3 is given without its conserved first and last residue. Fields, in order: CDR3 protein, D gene, V gene, J gene. A D gene is named only where the DNA matches it firmly.

cdr3_aa: ASSLKRETEAF
d_call: NA
v_call: TRBV11-2
j_call: TRBJ1-1

cdr3_aa: ASSYSSSGTYEQY
d_call: NA
v_call: TRBV6-6
j_call: TRBJ2-7

cdr3_aa: ASSLLAGGVYNEQF
d_call: TRBD2
v_call: TRBV7-8
j_call: TRBJ2-1

cdr3_aa: ASREITDTQY
d_call: NA
v_call: TRBV6-5
j_call: TRBJ2-3

cdr3_aa: ASSPFPGQGPNTEAF
d_call: TRBD1
v_call: TRBV18
j_call: TRBJ1-1

cdr3_aa: ASSVRQAAYEQY
d_call: NA
v_call: TRBV7-2
j_call: TRBJ2-7

cdr3_aa: ATSRPDRELDEAF
d_call: TRBD1
v_call: TRBV15
j_call: TRBJ1-1

cdr3_aa: ASSYPRQGALVDEQF
d_call: TRBD1
v_call: TRBV5-1
j_call: TRBJ2-1

cdr3_aa: ASSWRVFSTDTQY
d_call: NA
v_call: TRBV6-5
j_call: TRBJ2-3

cdr3_aa: ASSRAGDEQETQY
d_call: NA
v_call: TRBV28
j_call: TRBJ2-5

cdr3_aa: AISESQYEQY
d_call: NA
v_call: TRBV10-3
j_call: TRBJ2-7

cdr3_aa: ASRSDTLSGNTIY
d_call: NA
v_call: TRBV7-9
j_call: TRBJ1-3